This T cell receptor (beta chain) was observed in a study of cytomegalovirus exposure and HLA in healthy donors. Study information: The 500 to 850 first-cohort repertoires and the approximately 110 validation repertoires shared the same platform, a later analysis reported.

On this clone itself: Its cognate antigen is unknown.

Study conclusions and caveats: The dataset shows that most TCR sequences were rare, while some public TCRs occurred in many donors. 150 to 200 TCR beta chains were listed as cytomegalovirus-associated. In vitro experiments confirmed that three CMV-associated chains were specific for CMV antigens.

Sequencing used immunoSEQ multiplex PCR; TCRdb keeps in-frame clones, though not all of them. The sample has more than 250,000 clones; around 87% are singletons. Trimming pared 7 bases from V and 4 bases from J, leaving 23 bases between. Per germline, CDR1 SQVTM and CDR2 ANQGSEA. This CDR3 comprises 15 residues. The source is a woman aged 25-40 years in good health and CMV-seropositive. The specimen was PBMCs. The rearrangement joins TRBV29-1 to TRBJ2-7; D perhaps matches TRBD1 (7 bases). CDR3 bases: TGCAGCGCCCTCACAGGGGACTTAAATCTTTACGAGCAGTACTTC. Encoded protein: CSALTGDLNLYEQYF.